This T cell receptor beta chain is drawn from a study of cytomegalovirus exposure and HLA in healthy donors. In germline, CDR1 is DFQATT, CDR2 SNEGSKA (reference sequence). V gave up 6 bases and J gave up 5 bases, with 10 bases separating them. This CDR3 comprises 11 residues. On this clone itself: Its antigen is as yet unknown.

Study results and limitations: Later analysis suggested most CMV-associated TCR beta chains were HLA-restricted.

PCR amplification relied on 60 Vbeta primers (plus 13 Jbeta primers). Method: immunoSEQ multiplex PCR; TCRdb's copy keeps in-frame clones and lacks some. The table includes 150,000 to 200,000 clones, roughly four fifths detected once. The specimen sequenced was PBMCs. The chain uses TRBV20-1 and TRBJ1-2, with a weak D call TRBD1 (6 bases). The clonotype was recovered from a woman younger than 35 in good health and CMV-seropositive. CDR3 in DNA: TGCAGTGCGTTACAGGGATATGGCTACACCTTC. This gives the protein CSALQGYGYTF.